The sequence of this T cell receptor (beta chain) was determined in a study of CD8 T cells in ankylosing spondylitis. Study-level points and caveats: Made up of eight highly homologous variants, a TCR beta motif appeared characteristic of ankylosing spondylitis blood.

Germline loops: CDR1 MNHEY, CDR2 SMNVEV (reference sequence). The CDR3 consists of 13 residues. Trimming removed 7 bases from V and 3 bases from J; junction bases left unmatched: 0. TCRdb independently ran MiXCR on the 5' RACE reads; one entry per CDR3 protein. The repertoire has under 550,000 distinct CDR3 sequences, 26% of them found once; the top ten carry about 0.9%. Comment on this clonotype: Its antigen is undetermined.

The sequenced sample consisted of blood, either unsorted or a sorted T cell fraction (not recorded which). The receptor comes from a male donor with ankylosing spondylitis. The chain links TRBV27 to TRBJ2-3; 11 bases are shared with TRBD2. CDR3 protein: CASTSGRTDTQYF. CDR3 sequence (DNA): TGTGCCAGCACTAGCGGGAGGACAGATACGCAGTATTTT.